This TCR beta chain was profiled in a study of radiation and T cells in renal cell carcinoma (dated by TCRdb to between 2020 and 2021). Describing the broader study: Samples were obtained from a clinical trial, in which 15 Gy stereotactic body radiation therapy was delivered to primary renal cell carcinomas and nephrectomy was performed 4 weeks later. In total, almost 55 samples, comprising around 25 tumors and some 27 peripheral blood samples, were subjected to TCR beta sequencing. In the 55 or so samples combined, 4,016,671 unique CDR3 nucleotide sequences were found, encoding about 2.7 million unique CDR3 amino acid sequences. Overall results and qualifications from the work: Because no pretreatment tumor biopsies were available, whether clonotypes were present in the tumor at baseline could not be determined. Dynamics of the blood repertoire were not tracked past 4 weeks after treatment. An increase in top tumor clonotypes in blood was observed from baseline to 2 weeks post-radiation, followed by contraction by 4 weeks, which was taken to suggest transient expansion of tumor-resident clones. The single-armed trial design could not address effects of radiation dose or scheduling on the TCR repertoire.

TCR beta libraries were generated from genomic DNA with the immunoSEQ kit, following the manufacturer's recommendations. To prepare libraries, a first multiplex PCR with proprietary primers was run, followed by a second PCR that added unique barcodes, and a bead cleanup was done after each round. A positive control reaction and a negative control reaction, both provided in the kit, were run with every batch of samples. The final libraries were assessed on an Agilent 4200 TapeStation D1000 ScreenTape, pooled by volume, and quantified by qPCR. Sequencing was performed on an Illumina NextSeq500 with a MidOutput 150-cycle cartridge, and 156 Read1 and 15 Index1 cycles were run with kit custom primers. The pooled library was loaded at roughly 0.98 pM with a roughly 20% PhiX control spike-in. The original methods were these. Vendor-processed data were analyzed in R, and a clonotype was defined as all T cells sharing the same CDR3 nucleotide sequence. In the clone abundance analyses, frequencies in each sample were normalized to that sample's 10,000 most abundant clones. Before analysis, public T cell clones were removed, and these numbered fewer than five per sample on average. A difference in abundance of at least 32-fold between compartments was used to define tumor-enriched and baseline blood-enriched clonotypes. Clonotypes expanded or contracted between blood time points were identified with a beta-binomial differential abundance model. Tumor-blood repertoire similarity was measured with the Baroni-Urbani and Buser coefficient, and groups were compared using two-tailed Wilcoxon tests in R. This immuneACCESS table, as held by TCRdb, lists in-frame sequences with V and J called but not all clones. Of the missing ones, under half trace to an unresolved V gene in checked studies; the others have no known cause. For V, J and clone size, that table is used; D and trimming come from the DNA. Within this sample are 160,000 or so clones, with approximately 88% of them counted one time only. The ten top clones hold 10% to 15% of the sample.

The sample's time point, from its label and the paper: blood 2 weeks post-SBRT. The intended sense of this specimen's treatment or condition label: 15 Gy SBRT to primary tumor, nephrectomy 4 weeks later. Serial peripheral blood from radiation-treated patients was sampled at baseline, 2 weeks and 4 weeks after SBRT to track tumor-enriched clonotypes. Renal cell carcinoma with clear cell pathology was present in all patients. Genomic DNA for TCR sequencing was prepared using the QIAamp DNA Blood Mini Kit (Qiagen). The analyses included just those samples that passed every quality control check. On this clone: Its antigen target is currently unknown. It has no much larger one-base neighbor in the sample; base qualities were not kept.

Sequencing used blood, obtained from a patient whose treatment included radiotherapy and nephrectomy. This TCR was sampled from a woman in her forties or fifties with renal cell carcinoma.

The CDR3 has the sequence CASRDSGSGRETQYF. The DNA sequence reads TGTGCCAGCAGGGATTCGGGATCGGGGAGGGAGACCCAGTACTTC. Here the chain combines TRBV2 and TRBJ2-5, and TRBD2 may be the D gene, going by 6 matching bases. Looking up the germline V gene yields CDR1 SNHLY and CDR2 FYNNEI. V loses 6 bases, J loses 5 bases, and the germline ends lie 19 bases apart. Inclusive of the bounding cysteine and phenylalanine, the CDR3 is 15 residues long. The CDR3 DNA has 45 bases and is translated from base 1. The full variable domain, with segments outside the CDR3 supplied by the reference TRBV2 and TRBJ2-5 proteins, appears as EPEVTQTPSHQVTQMGQEVILRCVPISNHLYFYWYRQILGQKVEFLVSFYNNEISEKSEIFDDQFSVERPDGSNFTLKIRSTKLEDSAMYFCASRDSGSGRETQYFGPGTRLLVL.